These T cell receptor beta chains were read from a single sample in a study of radiotherapy plus CTLA-4 blockade in lung cancer. TCRdb's table, derived via immunoSEQ multiplex PCR, lists solely in-frame clones and lacks some. The sample records approximately 52,000 clones, about 85% being singletons. Sequencing used peripheral blood, obtained from a patient treated with radiotherapy plus ipilimumab. These receptors were obtained from a human donor with non-small cell lung cancer who had a complete response to radiotherapy plus ipilimumab. The CDR3 runs from the conserved cysteine through the conserved F or W. The D gene is left open where the match is weak. Rows may omit the clone size; those that give it use once, few, many or a size class.

D: .; J: TRBJ1-4; size: .; V: TRBV9; CDR3: CASSVEGANEKLFF; DNA: TGTGCCAGCAGCGTAGAGGGGGCTAATGAAAAACTGTTTTTT
D: .; J: TRBJ1-1; size: few; V: TRBV7-9; CDR3: CASSLGQPNTEAFF; DNA: TGTGCCAGCAGCTTAGGACAGCCAAACACTGAAGCTTTCTTT
D: .; J: TRBJ2-3; size: .; V: TRBV19; CDR3: CASSRQIPDTQYF; DNA: TGTGCCAGTAGCCGACAGATTCCAGATACGCAGTATTTT
D: .; J: TRBJ2-3; size: .; V: TRBV7-6; CDR3: CASSLAGAKTSTDTQYF; DNA: TGTGCCAGCAGCTTAGCAGGGGCCAAGACTAGCACAGATACGCAGTATTTT
D: .; J: TRBJ2-1; size: .; V: TRBV4-3; CDR3: CASSQDLGSSYNEQFF; DNA: TGCGCCAGCAGCCAAGATTTGGGGAGCTCCTACAATGAGCAGTTCTTC
D: TRBD1; J: TRBJ1-2; size: few; V: TRBV7-9; CDR3: CASSIPQGLGGYTF; DNA: TGTGCCAGCAGCATACCACAGGGGCTGGGGGGCTACACCTTC
D: .; J: TRBJ2-3; size: .; V: TRBV27; CDR3: CASNERDTQYF; DNA: TGTGCCAGCAATGAGAGAGATACGCAGTATTTT
D: TRBD1; J: TRBJ1-5; size: once; V: TRBV18; CDR3: CASSQTTGQQGQPQHF; DNA: TGTGCCAGCTCCCAAACGACAGGGCAGCAAGGTCAGCCCCAGCATTTT
D: .; J: TRBJ2-7; size: .; V: TRBV4-1; CDR3: CASSQAPGVAYEQYF; DNA: TGCGCCAGCAGCCAAGCTCCGGGGGTTGCCTACGAGCAGTACTTC
D: .; J: TRBJ1-5; size: .; V: TRBV30; CDR3: CAWSISEDQPQHF; DNA: TGTGCCTGGAGTATCTCGGAGGACCAGCCCCAGCATTTT
D: .; J: TRBJ1-5; size: few; V: TRBV6-4; CDR3: CASSVGQAWGYQPQHF; DNA: TGTGCCAGCAGTGTAGGACAAGCATGGGGTTATCAGCCCCAGCATTTT
D: .; J: TRBJ1-2; size: .; V: TRBV30; CDR3: CAWSSERHGYTF; DNA: TGTGCCTGGAGTAGCGAGAGACATGGCTACACCTTC
D: .; J: TRBJ2-1; size: .; V: TRBV19; CDR3: CASSIDRGRGNEQFF; DNA: TGTGCCAGTAGTATAGACAGGGGAAGGGGCAATGAGCAGTTCTTC
D: .; J: TRBJ1-2; size: .; V: TRBV18; CDR3: CASSRLDSSDGYTF; DNA: TGTGCCAGCTCACGATTGGACAGCTCCGATGGCTACACCTTC
D: .; J: TRBJ1-1; size: .; V: TRBV5-6; CDR3: CASSFAVFTSMNTEAFF; DNA: TGTGCCAGCAGCTTCGCAGTATTCACATCCATGAACACTGAAGCTTTCTTT
D: TRBD1; J: TRBJ1-5; size: .; V: TRBV7-6; CDR3: CASSPQPGQGINQPQHF; DNA: TGTGCCAGCAGCCCTCAACCGGGACAGGGGATCAATCAGCCCCAGCATTTT
D: .; J: TRBJ1-3; size: .; V: TRBV5-1; CDR3: CASRQTFSGNTIYF; DNA: TGCGCCAGCAGACAGACATTCTCTGGAAACACCATATATTTT
D: TRBD1; J: TRBJ1-1; size: few; V: TRBV5-6; CDR3: CASSQGQINTEAFF; DNA: TGTGCCAGCAGCCAGGGACAGATCAACACTGAAGCTTTCTTT
D: TRBD1; J: TRBJ1-2; size: .; V: TRBV10-3; CDR3: CAIRGDRDGVGYTF; DNA: TGTGCCATCAGGGGGGACAGGGACGGCGTTGGCTACACCTTC
D: .; J: TRBJ1-4; size: .; V: TRBV27; CDR3: CASSPAGGYEKLFF; DNA: TGTGCCAGCAGCCCGGCGGGGGGCTATGAAAAACTGTTTTTT
D: TRBD1; J: TRBJ2-7; size: .; V: TRBV2; CDR3: CASRGDRRPTYEQYF; DNA: TGTGCCAGCAGAGGGGACAGAAGACCTACCTACGAGCAGTACTTC
D: .; J: TRBJ1-2; size: once; V: TRBV7-2; CDR3: CASSLALGAGIRGYTF; DNA: TGTGCCAGCAGCTTAGCGCTTGGTGCGGGAATCCGTGGCTACACCTTC
D: .; J: TRBJ2-1; size: few; V: TRBV6-5; CDR3: CASAGFGNEQFF; DNA: TGTGCCAGCGCCGGTTTCGGCAATGAGCAGTTCTTC
D: .; J: TRBJ1-1; size: .; V: TRBV10-3; CDR3: CAISDTVLTEAFF; DNA: TGTGCCATCAGCGATACAGTTCTCACTGAAGCTTTCTTT
D: TRBD1; J: TRBJ2-5; size: .; V: TRBV30; CDR3: CAWSAGGRETQYF; DNA: TGTGCCTGGAGTGCAGGGGGCAGAGAGACCCAGTACTTC
D: .; J: TRBJ1-3; size: .; V: TRBV25-1; CDR3: CASSAGLRSGGNTIYF; DNA: TGTGCCAGCAGCGCGGGTTTAAGATCCGGCGGAAACACCATATATTTT
D: .; J: TRBJ2-1; size: .; V: TRBV10-3; CDR3: CAISWERQSSYNEQFF; DNA: TGTGCCATCAGTTGGGAGCGGCAGAGCTCCTACAATGAGCAGTTCTTC
D: .; J: TRBJ1-2; size: few; V: TRBV4-1; CDR3: CASSQDQRGARYDGYTF; DNA: TGCGCCAGCAGCCAAGATCAACGGGGGGCGAGGTATGATGGCTACACCTTC
D: TRBD2; J: TRBJ2-5; size: .; V: TRBV5-1; CDR3: CASSLFTSEETQYF; DNA: TGCGCCAGCAGCTTGTTTACTAGCGAAGAGACCCAGTACTTC
D: .; J: TRBJ1-5; size: .; V: TRBV18; CDR3: CASSPPKGDYRAQPQHF; DNA: TGTGCCAGCTCACCACCGAAAGGAGACTACAGAGCCCAGCCCCAGCATTTT
D: .; J: TRBJ2-1; size: .; V: TRBV11-3; CDR3: CASSLGQGVGNEQFF; DNA: TGTGCCAGCAGCTTAGGTCAGGGTGTAGGGAATGAGCAGTTCTTC
D: .; J: TRBJ1-2; size: .; V: TRBV7-2; CDR3: CASSLGSGAVPSYGYTF; DNA: TGTGCCAGCAGCTTAGGGTCAGGGGCGGTCCCTTCATATGGCTACACCTTC
D: .; J: TRBJ2-2; size: few; V: TRBV10-3; CDR3: CAISAGPGEGELFF; DNA: TGTGCCATCAGTGCAGGGCCTGGTGAAGGGGAGCTGTTTTTT
D: TRBD1; J: TRBJ2-5; size: .; V: TRBV18; CDR3: CASSRGQDLETQYF; DNA: TGTGCCAGCTCACGGGGACAGGATCTTGAGACCCAGTACTTC
D: TRBD1; J: TRBJ1-1; size: .; V: TRBV4-1; CDR3: CASSRTDRVGTEAFF; DNA: TGCGCCAGCAGCCGGACGGACAGGGTGGGCACTGAAGCTTTCTTT
D: TRBD1; J: TRBJ1-2; size: .; V: TRBV14; CDR3: CASSQEPGGGYTF; DNA: TGTGCCAGCAGCCAAGAACCAGGGGGCGGCTACACCTTC
D: .; J: TRBJ1-1; size: .; V: TRBV5-4; CDR3: CASSFPMNTEAFF; DNA: TGTGCCAGCAGCTTCCCTATGAACACTGAAGCTTTCTTT
D: TRBD2; J: TRBJ2-1; size: .; V: TRBV6-4; CDR3: CASSVGTSGGDNEQFF; DNA: TGTGCCAGCAGTGTCGGGACTAGCGGGGGGGACAATGAGCAGTTCTTC
D: .; J: TRBJ2-1; size: few; V: TRBV18; CDR3: CASSPTSTRSSYNEQFF; DNA: TGTGCCAGCTCACCAACGTCTACCCGAAGCTCCTACAATGAGCAGTTCTTC
D: .; J: TRBJ2-5; size: .; V: TRBV2; CDR3: CASGASRETQYF; DNA: TGTGCCAGCGGGGCTTCCCGAGAGACCCAGTACTTC
D: .; J: TRBJ2-1; size: .; V: TRBV11-2; CDR3: CASSLGTGPYNEQFF; DNA: TGTGCCAGCAGCTTAGGAACAGGACCTTACAATGAGCAGTTCTTC
D: TRBD2; J: TRBJ2-1; size: .; V: TRBV5-1; CDR3: CASSLSQRDLNEQFF; DNA: TGCGCCAGCAGCTTGAGTCAGCGGGACCTCAATGAGCAGTTCTTC
D: .; J: TRBJ1-2; size: .; V: TRBV9; CDR3: CASSVSPGAAYGYTF; DNA: TGTGCCAGCAGCGTAAGTCCAGGGGCAGCCTATGGCTACACCTTC
D: TRBD2; J: TRBJ2-2; size: .; V: TRBV18; CDR3: CASSPQSGTNTGELFF; DNA: TGTGCCAGCTCACCACAGAGCGGGACGAACACCGGGGAGCTGTTTTTT
D: .; J: TRBJ2-7; size: once; V: TRBV30; CDR3: CAWSTGSYEQYF; DNA: TGTGCCTGGAGTACAGGGTCCTACGAGCAGTACTTC
D: .; J: TRBJ1-1; size: .; V: TRBV20-1; CDR3: CSAPDKFKAFF; DNA: TGCAGTGCTCCGGACAAGTTTAAAGCTTTCTTT
D: .; J: TRBJ2-7; size: few; V: TRBV30; CDR3: CAWSAGRGSREQYF; DNA: TGTGCCTGGAGTGCCGGCAGGGGATCGCGCGAGCAGTACTTC
D: .; J: TRBJ2-7; size: .; V: TRBV14; CDR3: CASSQVGGRSYEQYF; DNA: TGTGCCAGCAGCCAAGTCGGGGGTCGCTCCTACGAGCAGTACTTC
D: TRBD1; J: TRBJ1-2; size: .; V: TRBV2; CDR3: CASSDRVNYGYTF; DNA: TGTGCCAGCAGCGACAGGGTTAACTATGGCTACACCTTC
D: .; J: TRBJ1-1; size: .; V: TRBV7-9; CDR3: CASSKQGTNTEAFF; DNA: TGTGCCAGCAGCAAACAGGGAACCAACACTGAAGCTTTCTTT
D: .; J: TRBJ1-3; size: .; V: TRBV7-9; CDR3: CASSSTGRGNTIYF; DNA: TGTGCCAGCAGTTCGACAGGTCGCGGAAACACCATATATTTT
D: .; J: TRBJ2-1; size: .; V: TRBV7-9; CDR3: CASSPQGSLTNEQFF; DNA: TGTGCCAGCAGCCCCCAGGGGTCCCTGACCAATGAGCAGTTCTTC
D: .; J: TRBJ2-2; size: .; V: TRBV30; CDR3: CAWGAGGTGELFF; DNA: TGTGCCTGGGGGGCTGGGGGGACCGGGGAGCTGTTTTTT
D: TRBD1; J: TRBJ1-1; size: once; V: TRBV6-6; CDR3: CATRDREMNTEAFF; DNA: TGTGCCACCAGGGACAGGGAAATGAACACTGAAGCTTTCTTT
D: TRBD1; J: TRBJ1-5; size: .; V: TRBV11-2; CDR3: CASSLDRGRQPQHF; DNA: TGTGCCAGCAGCTTGGACAGGGGGCGTCAGCCCCAGCATTTT
D: TRBD1; J: TRBJ2-7; size: .; V: TRBV7-9; CDR3: CASSSGGGQGHREQYF; DNA: TGTGCCAGCAGCTCGGGGGGGGGACAGGGGCATCGGGAGCAGTACTTC